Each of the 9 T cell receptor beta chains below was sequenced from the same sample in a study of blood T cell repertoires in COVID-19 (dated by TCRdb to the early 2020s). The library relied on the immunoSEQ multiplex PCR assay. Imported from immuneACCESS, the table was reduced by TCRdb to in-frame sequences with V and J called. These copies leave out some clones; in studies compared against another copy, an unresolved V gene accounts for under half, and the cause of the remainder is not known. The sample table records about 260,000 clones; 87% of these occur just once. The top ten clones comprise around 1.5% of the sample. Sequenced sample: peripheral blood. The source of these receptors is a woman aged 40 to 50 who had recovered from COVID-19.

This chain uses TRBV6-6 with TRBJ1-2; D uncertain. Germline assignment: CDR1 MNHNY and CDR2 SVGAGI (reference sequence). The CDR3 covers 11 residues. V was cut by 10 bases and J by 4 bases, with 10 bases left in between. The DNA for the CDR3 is TGTGCCACCTCGGTCCTCTATGGCTACACCTTC. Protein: CATSVLYGYTF.

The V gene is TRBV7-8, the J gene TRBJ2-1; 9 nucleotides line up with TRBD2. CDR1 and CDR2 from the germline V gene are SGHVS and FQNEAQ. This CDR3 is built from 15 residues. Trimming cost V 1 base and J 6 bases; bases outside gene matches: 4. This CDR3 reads CASSLGAGGINEQFF. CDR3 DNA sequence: TGTGCCAGCAGCTTAGGGGCGGGGGGGATCAATGAGCAGTTCTTC.

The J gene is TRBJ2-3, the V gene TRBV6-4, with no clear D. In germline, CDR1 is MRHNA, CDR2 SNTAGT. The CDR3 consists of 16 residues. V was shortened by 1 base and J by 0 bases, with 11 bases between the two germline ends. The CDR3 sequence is CASSDFGFSSTDTQYF. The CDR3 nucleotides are TGTGCCAGCAGTGACTTCGGGTTTTCTAGCACAGATACGCAGTATTTT.

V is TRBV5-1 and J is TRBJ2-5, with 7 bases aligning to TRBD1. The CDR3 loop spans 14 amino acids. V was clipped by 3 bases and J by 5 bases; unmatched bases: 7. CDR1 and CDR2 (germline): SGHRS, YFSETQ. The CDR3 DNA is TGCGCCAGCAGCTCCACGACAGGGCGCGAGACCCAGTACTTC. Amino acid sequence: CASSSTTGRETQYF.

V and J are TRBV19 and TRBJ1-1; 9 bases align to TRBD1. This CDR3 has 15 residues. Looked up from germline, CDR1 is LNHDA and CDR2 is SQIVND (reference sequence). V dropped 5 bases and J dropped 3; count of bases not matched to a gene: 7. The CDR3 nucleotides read TGTGCCAGTAGTTCAACAGGGGGCGCGGACACTGAAGCTTTCTTT. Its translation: CASSSTGGADTEAFF.

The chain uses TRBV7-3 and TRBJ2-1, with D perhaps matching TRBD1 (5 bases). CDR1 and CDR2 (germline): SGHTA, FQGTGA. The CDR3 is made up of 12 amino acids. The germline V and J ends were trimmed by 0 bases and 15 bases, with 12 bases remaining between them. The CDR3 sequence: CASSLTGQGRFF. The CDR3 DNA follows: TGTGCCAGCAGCTTAACGGGGCAGGGTAGGTTCTTC.

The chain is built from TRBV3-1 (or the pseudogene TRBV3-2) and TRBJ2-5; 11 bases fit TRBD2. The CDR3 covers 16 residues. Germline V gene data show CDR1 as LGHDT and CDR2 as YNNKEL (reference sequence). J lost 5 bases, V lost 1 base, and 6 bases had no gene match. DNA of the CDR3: TGTGCCAGCAGCCAAGTTAGACTAGCGGGGCGGGAGACCCAGTACTTC. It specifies CASSQVRLAGRETQYF.

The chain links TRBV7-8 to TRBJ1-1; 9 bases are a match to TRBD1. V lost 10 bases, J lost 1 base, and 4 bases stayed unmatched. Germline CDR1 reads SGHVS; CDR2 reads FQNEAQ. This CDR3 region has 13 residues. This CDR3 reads CATAGQGNTEAFF. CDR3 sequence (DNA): TGTGCCACCGCGGGACAGGGGAACACTGAAGCTTTCTTT.

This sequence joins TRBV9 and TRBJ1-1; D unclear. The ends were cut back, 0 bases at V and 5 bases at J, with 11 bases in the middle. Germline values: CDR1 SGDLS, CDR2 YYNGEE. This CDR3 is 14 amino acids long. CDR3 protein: CASSVVGGPTEAFF. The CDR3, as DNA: TGTGCCAGCAGCGTAGTTGGAGGGCCTACTGAAGCTTTCTTT. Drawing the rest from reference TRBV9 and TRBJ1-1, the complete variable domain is DSGVTQTPKHLITATGQRVTLRCSPRSGDLSVYWYQQSLDQGLQFLIQYYNGEERAKGNILERFSAQQFPDLHSELNLSSLELGDSALYFCASSVVGGPTEAFFGQGTRLTVV.